This T cell receptor (beta chain) stems from a study of breast tumors, draining lymph nodes, adjacent tissues. The germline V gene has CDR1 SGHVS and CDR2 FQNEAQ. The CDR3 has 20 amino acids. V lost 1 base and J lost 0, with 19 bases in between. This clonotype was recorded at least ten times. Its antigen is undetermined. In TCRdb, the multiplex PCR reads were re-called with MiXCR into one record per CDR3 protein. The sample lists approximately 180,000 distinct CDR3 sequences; around 33% were seen once. Overall study results and limits: Tumor and nontumor repertoires were significantly more similar in luminal-like than in basal-like breast cancer. That most tumor T cells come from lymph nodes remained unproven. Tumors had less TCR diversity than lymph nodes, more than nontumor tissue. Findings are consistent with lymph node origin and intratumoral expansion of most tumor T cells.

The lymph nodes were axillary draining lymph nodes from breast cancer patients. The sample comprised axillary lymph node tissue. The V call is TRBV7-8, the J call TRBJ2-6; tentatively, D is TRBD1 (5 bases). The receptor was derived from a female donor with breast cancer. Some clones in this sample may be carry-over from other donors' samples. CDR3 sequence: CASSLVVITGPSSGANVLTF. DNA of the CDR3: TGTGCCAGCAGCTTAGTAGTCATCACAGGCCCCAGCTCTGGGGCCAACGTCCTGACTTTC. The full variable domain, its missing parts supplied by reference TRBV7-8 and TRBJ2-6, is GAGVSQSPRYKVAKRGQDVALRCDPISGHVSLFWYQQALGQGPEFLTYFQNEAQLDKSGLPSDRFFAERPEGSVSTLKIQRTQQEDSAVYLCASSLVVITGPSSGANVLTFGAGSRLTVL.